This T cell receptor (beta chain) was identified during a study of T-cell memory formation after mild COVID-19. TCR alpha and TCR beta cDNA libraries with sample barcodes and UMIs came from 5'RACE using constant-segment primers. TCRdb passed the 5' RACE reads through MiXCR, listing each CDR3 protein once. The sample lists about 470,000 distinct CDR3 sequences, about 23% seen once, with 12% in the top ten. Notes on this clonotype: No antigen is known for it.

Study-wide points: Later expanders leaned CD4+, whereas clones that contracted between day 15 and 85 were balanced CD4/CD8.

V was pared by 7 bases and J by 4 bases, with 14 bases between. Germline V CDR1 and CDR2: LNHDA, SQIVND (reference sequence). CDR3 length: 14 residues. The specimen was PBMCs or a T cell subset sorted from them (not recorded which). V and J are TRBV19 and TRBJ1-3, with a possible D match to TRBD1 (5 bases). This clonotype originated in an adult woman who had mild COVID-19 (a few samples of this study predate the infection). Cell type and time point are not known. The CDR3 nucleotides read TGTGCCAGTACGCCCGGGACCGACGGAAACACCATATATTTT. This codes for CASTPGTDGNTIYF.